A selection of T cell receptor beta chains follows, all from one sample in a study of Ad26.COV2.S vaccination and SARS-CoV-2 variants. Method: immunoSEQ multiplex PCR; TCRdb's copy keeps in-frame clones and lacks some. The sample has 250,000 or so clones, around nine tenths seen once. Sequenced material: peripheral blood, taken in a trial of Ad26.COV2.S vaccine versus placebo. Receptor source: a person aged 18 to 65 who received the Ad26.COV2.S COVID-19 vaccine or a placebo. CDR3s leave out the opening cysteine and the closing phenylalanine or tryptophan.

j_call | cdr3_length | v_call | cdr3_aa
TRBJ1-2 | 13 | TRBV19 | ASSIAPGTVYGYT
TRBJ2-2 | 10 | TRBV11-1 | ASSLATGELF
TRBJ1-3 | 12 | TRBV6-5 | ASSYRFSGNTIY
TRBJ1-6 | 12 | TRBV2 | ASSRQAVNSPLH
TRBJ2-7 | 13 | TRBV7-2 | ASSLGGGHSYEQY
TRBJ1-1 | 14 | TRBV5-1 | ASSLVSVAVGTEAF
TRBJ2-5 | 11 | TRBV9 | ASSPRAQETQY
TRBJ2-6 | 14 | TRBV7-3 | ASSPKTGAGANVLT
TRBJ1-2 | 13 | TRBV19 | ASSMGTASNYGYT
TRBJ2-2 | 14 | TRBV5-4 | ASFFRDGQPTGELF
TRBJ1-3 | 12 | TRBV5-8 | ASSSQWYGNTIY
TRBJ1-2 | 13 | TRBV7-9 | ASSPGVLSNYGYT
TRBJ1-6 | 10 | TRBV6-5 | ASRGSNSPLH
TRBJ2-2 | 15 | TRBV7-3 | ASSHRDRPPNTGELF
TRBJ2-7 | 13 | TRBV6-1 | ASSESPGRMDEQY
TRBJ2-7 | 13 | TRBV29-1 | SVVFGRGSSYEQY